A selection of T cell receptor beta chains follows, all from one sample in a study of T cell responses to AZD1222 COVID-19 vaccine. Sequencing was performed with immunoSEQ multiplex PCR; in TCRdb, only in-frame clones are kept and a portion is missing. The sample lists approximately 110,000 clones; roughly 87% were seen once. This specimen consisted of peripheral blood, obtained 28 days after the second AZD1222 dose. The receptors were sampled from an adult who received the AZD1222 COVID-19 vaccine. The CDR3 runs from the conserved cysteine through the conserved F or W. A D gene is named only where the DNA matches it firmly. Clone size is shown for a subset of rows, as once, few, many or a class of expanded clone.

15	TRBV15	.	once	TRBJ2-2	CATSRARGGTGELFF	TGTGCCACCAGCAGAGCCAGGGGAGGCACCGGGGAGCTGTTTTTT
14	TRBV7-8	.	.	TRBJ1-1	CASSFDRPNTEAFF	TGTGCCAGCAGCTTCGACAGACCGAACACTGAAGCTTTCTTT
17	TRBV7-8	TRBD1	few	TRBJ1-5	CASSLWTGSWSNQPQHF	TGTGCCAGCAGCTTATGGACAGGGAGTTGGAGCAATCAGCCCCAGCATTTT
13	TRBV20-1	TRBD1	.	TRBJ1-1	CSASLQGAAEAFF	TGCAGTGCTAGTTTACAGGGGGCCGCTGAAGCTTTCTTT
16	TRBV5-1	.	.	TRBJ2-3	CASSRYLSASTDTQYF	TGCGCCAGCAGCCGCTATTTGTCGGCTAGCACAGATACGCAGTATTTT
15	TRBV5-4	.	.	TRBJ1-1	CASSLVTGANTEAFF	TGTGCCAGCAGCTTGGTAACGGGGGCGAACACTGAAGCTTTCTTT
11	TRBV19	.	once	TRBJ2-7	CASSNSREQYF	TGTGCCAGTAGTAACAGCCGCGAGCAGTACTTC
14	TRBV19	TRBD2	.	TRBJ2-7	CASSQAGLNYEQYF	TGTGCCAGTAGCCAAGCGGGACTCAACTACGAGCAGTACTTC
15	TRBV4-1	.	.	TRBJ1-5	CASSQDWRQLSVQHF	TGCGCCAGCAGCCAAGATTGGAGACAATTGTCTGTCCAGCATTTT
15	TRBV3-1/TRBV3-2	TRBD2	.	TRBJ2-1	CASSPSGTNYNEQFF	TGTGCCAGCAGTCCAAGCGGGACCAACTACAATGAGCAGTTCTTC
14	TRBV9	TRBD1	.	TRBJ2-3	CASSATGTGISQYF	TGTGCCAGCAGCGCAACCGGGACAGGCATTTCGCAGTATTTT
15	TRBV7-2	.	.	TRBJ2-5	CASSSQTGQQETQYF	TGTGCCAGCAGCTCCCAGACAGGCCAGCAAGAGACCCAGTACTTC
14	TRBV15	.	.	TRBJ1-1	CATSPTEGGTEAFF	TGTGCCACCAGCCCTACCGAGGGTGGTACTGAAGCTTTCTTT
14	TRBV5-1	TRBD2	few	TRBJ2-7	CASSRTSGRPEQYF	TGCGCCAGCAGCCGGACTAGCGGGAGACCCGAGCAGTACTTC
12	TRBV18	.	.	TRBJ2-7	CASSTPPYEQYF	TGTGCCAGCTCTACGCCTCCCTACGAGCAGTACTTC
12	TRBV3-1/TRBV3-2	.	.	TRBJ2-7	CASSQARHEQYF	TGTGCCAGCAGCCAAGCTCGGCACGAGCAGTACTTC
13	TRBV7-6	.	.	TRBJ1-1	CASSRGTGTEAFF	TGTGCCAGCAGCCGAGGGACGGGCACTGAAGCTTTCTTT
11	TRBV20-1	.	.	TRBJ2-7	CSAPDTYEQYF	TGCAGTGCCCCGGACACCTACGAGCAGTACTTC
14	TRBV23-1	.	.	TRBJ1-2	CASSHFWPNYGYTF	TGCGCCAGCAGTCACTTTTGGCCAAACTATGGCTACACCTTC
12	TRBV13	.	.	TRBJ2-5	CASSLMKETQYF	TGTGCCAGCAGCTTAATGAAGGAGACCCAGTACTTC
15	TRBV12-5	.	.	TRBJ1-2	CASGSGQSINYGYTF	TGTGCTAGTGGTTCCGGACAGTCGATTAACTATGGCTACACCTTC
16	TRBV6-5	.	.	TRBJ1-1	CASSYSEAGRNTEAFF	TGTGCCAGCAGTTACTCGGAGGCAGGGAGGAACACTGAAGCTTTCTTT
17	TRBV24-1	TRBD2	.	TRBJ2-3	CATSDPGTRLDHDTQYF	TGTGCCACCAGTGATCCCGGGACTAGACTAGACCACGATACGCAGTATTTT
18	TRBV19	TRBD2	.	TRBJ2-7	CASSIDPSGAGGPYEQYF	TGTGCCAGTAGTATAGATCCTTCAGGAGCGGGAGGGCCATACGAGCAGTACTTC
14	TRBV5-1	.	once	TRBJ1-5	CASSLEGGNQPQHF	TGCGCCAGCAGCTTGGAGGGGGGCAATCAGCCCCAGCATTTT
14	TRBV6-5	TRBD2	.	TRBJ2-7	CASRTSGNSYEQYF	TGTGCCAGCAGGACTAGCGGGAACTCCTACGAGCAGTACTTC
15	TRBV18	.	.	TRBJ1-2	CASSPSGTSNYGYTF	TGTGCCAGCTCACCGTCGGGTACCTCAAACTATGGCTACACCTTC